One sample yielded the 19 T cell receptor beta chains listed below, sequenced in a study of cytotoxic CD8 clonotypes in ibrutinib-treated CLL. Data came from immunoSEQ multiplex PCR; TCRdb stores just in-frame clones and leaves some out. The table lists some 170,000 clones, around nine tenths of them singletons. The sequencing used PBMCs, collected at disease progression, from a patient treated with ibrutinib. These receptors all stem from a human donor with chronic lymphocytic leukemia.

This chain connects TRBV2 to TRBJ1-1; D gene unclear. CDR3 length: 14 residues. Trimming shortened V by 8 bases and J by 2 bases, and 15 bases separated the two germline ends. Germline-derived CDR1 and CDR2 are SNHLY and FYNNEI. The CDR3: CASLPERGNTEAFF. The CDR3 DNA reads TGTGCCAGCCTTCCAGAACGGGGAAACACTGAAGCTTTCTTT.

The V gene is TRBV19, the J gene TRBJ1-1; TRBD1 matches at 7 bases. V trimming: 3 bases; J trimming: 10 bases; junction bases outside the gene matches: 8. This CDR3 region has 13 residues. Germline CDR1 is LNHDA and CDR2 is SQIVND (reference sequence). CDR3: CASSISEGQSAFF. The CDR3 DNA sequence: TGTGCCAGTAGTATTAGTGAGGGACAGTCAGCTTTCTTT.

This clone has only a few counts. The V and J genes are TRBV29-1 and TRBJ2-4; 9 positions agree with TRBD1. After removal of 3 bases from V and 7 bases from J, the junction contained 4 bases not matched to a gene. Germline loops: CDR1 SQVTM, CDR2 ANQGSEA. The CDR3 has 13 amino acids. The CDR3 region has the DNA TGCAGCGTTGACGGACAGGGGATGAACATTCAGTACTTC. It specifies CSVDGQGMNIQYF.

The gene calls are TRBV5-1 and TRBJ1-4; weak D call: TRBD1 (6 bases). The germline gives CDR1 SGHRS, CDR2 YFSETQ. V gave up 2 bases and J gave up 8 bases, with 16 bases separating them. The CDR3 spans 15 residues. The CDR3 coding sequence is TGCGCCAGCAGCTTTAGAGGGGGTAGTGAAGAAAAACTGTTTTTT. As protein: CASSFRGGSEEKLFF.

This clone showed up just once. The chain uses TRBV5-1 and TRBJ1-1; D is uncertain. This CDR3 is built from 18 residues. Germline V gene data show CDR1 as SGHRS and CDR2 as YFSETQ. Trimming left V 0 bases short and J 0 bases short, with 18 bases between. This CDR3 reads CASSLVGPSEIMNTEAFF. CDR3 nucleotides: TGCGCCAGCAGCTTGGTAGGACCGAGTGAAATAATGAACACTGAAGCTTTCTTT.

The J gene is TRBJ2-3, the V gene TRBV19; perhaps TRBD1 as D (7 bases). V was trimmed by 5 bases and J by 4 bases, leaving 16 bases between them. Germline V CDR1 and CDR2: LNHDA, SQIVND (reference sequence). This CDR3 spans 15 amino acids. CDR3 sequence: CASSAPSRGADTQYF. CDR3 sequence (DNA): TGTGCCAGTAGTGCACCCTCCAGGGGGGCAGATACGCAGTATTTT.

Written as DNA, the CDR3 is TGTGCCAGCAGTTTTCTCGGGACAGGGGGAGGGAACACTGAAGCTTTCTTT. It encodes CASSFLGTGGGNTEAFF. The genes are TRBV28 and TRBJ1-1; 11 bases map to TRBD1. The V segment lost 3 bases and the J segment 1 base; nucleotides outside the gene matches: 7. Germline CDR1 is MDHEN and CDR2 is SYDVKM. The CDR3 loop spans 17 amino acids.

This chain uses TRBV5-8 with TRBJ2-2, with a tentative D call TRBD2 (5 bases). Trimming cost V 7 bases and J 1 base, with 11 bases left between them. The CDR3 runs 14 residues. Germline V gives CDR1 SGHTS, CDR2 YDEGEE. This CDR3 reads CASSWSGNTGELFF. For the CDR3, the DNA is TGTGCCAGCTCTTGGAGCGGGAACACCGGGGAGCTGTTTTTT.

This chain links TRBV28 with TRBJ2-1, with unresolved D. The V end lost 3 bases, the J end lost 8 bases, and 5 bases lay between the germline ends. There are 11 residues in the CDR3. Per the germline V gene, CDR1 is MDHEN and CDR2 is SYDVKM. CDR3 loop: CASSFEYEQFF. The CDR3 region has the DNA TGTGCCAGCAGTTTTGAGTATGAGCAGTTCTTC.

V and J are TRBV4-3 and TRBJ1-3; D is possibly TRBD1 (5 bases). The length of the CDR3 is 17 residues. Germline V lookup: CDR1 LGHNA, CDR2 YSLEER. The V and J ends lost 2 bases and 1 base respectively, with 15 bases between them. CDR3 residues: CASSQLWTTGSGNTIYF. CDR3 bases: TGCGCCAGCAGCCAACTCTGGACAACAGGATCTGGAAACACCATATATTTT.

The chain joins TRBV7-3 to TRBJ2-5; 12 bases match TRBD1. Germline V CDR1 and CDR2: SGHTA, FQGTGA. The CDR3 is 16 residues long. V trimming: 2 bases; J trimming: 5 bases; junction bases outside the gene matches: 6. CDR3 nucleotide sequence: TGTGCCAGCAGCTTAGGGGACAGGGGGCTCAGGGAGACCCAGTACTTC. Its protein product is CASSLGDRGLRETQYF.

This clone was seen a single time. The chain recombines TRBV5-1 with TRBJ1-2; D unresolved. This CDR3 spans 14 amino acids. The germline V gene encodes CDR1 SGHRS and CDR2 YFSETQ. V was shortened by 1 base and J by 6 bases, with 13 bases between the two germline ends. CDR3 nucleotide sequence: TGCGCCAGCAGCTTGCTGCGGGATTCGGATGGCTACACCTTC. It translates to CASSLLRDSDGYTF.

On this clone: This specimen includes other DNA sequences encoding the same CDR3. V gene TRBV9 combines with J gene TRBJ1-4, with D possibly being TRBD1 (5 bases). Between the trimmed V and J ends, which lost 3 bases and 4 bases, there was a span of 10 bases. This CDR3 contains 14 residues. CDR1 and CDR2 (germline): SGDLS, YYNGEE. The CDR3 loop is CASSGTGVNEKLFF. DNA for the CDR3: TGTGCCAGCAGCGGAACAGGAGTTAATGAAAAACTGTTTTTT.

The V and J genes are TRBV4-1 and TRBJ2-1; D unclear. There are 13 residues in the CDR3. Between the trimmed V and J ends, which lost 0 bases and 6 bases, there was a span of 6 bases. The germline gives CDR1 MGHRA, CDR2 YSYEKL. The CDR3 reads CASSQDPLNEQFF. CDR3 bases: TGCGCCAGCAGCCAAGATCCCCTCAATGAGCAGTTCTTC.

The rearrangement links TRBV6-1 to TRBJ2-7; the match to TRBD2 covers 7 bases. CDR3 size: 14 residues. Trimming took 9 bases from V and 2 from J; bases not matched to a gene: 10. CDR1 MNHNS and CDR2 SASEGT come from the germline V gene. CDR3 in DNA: TGTGCCAGTACTCTCCTAGCGGCGACCTACGAGCAGTACTTC. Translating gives CASTLLAATYEQYF.

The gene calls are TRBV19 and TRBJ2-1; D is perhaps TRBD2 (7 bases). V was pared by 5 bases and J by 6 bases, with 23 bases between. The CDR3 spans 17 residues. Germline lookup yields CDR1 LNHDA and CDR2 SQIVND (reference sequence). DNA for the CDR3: TGTGCCAGTAGTCCAAGAGGGGGGGCTAGCGGAGCCAATGAGCAGTTCTTC. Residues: CASSPRGGASGANEQFF.

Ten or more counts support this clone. CDR3 protein: CASSRSGDYEQYF. Here the CDR3 DNA reads TGTGCCAGCAGCCGTAGCGGCGACTACGAGCAGTACTTC. The V and J genes are TRBV7-8 and TRBJ2-7; D is perhaps TRBD2 (6 bases). V gave up 5 bases and J gave up 3 bases, with 11 bases separating them. Germline CDR1 reads SGHVS; CDR2 reads FQNEAQ. The CDR3 has 13 amino acids.

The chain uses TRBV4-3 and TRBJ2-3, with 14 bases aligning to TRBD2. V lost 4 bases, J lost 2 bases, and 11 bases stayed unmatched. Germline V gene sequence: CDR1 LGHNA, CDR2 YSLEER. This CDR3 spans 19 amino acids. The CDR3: CASSRLWTSGRSYTDTQYF. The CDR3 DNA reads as TGCGCCAGCAGCCGGCTCTGGACTAGCGGGAGGTCGTACACAGATACGCAGTATTTT.

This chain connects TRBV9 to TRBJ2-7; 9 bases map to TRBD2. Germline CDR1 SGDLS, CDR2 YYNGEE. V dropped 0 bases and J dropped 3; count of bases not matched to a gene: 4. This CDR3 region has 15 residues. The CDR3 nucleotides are TGTGCCAGCAGCGTAGAGGTTAGCGGGAGCTACGAGCAGTACTTC. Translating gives CASSVEVSGSYEQYF.